Below are 2 T cell receptor beta chains sequenced from a single sample in a study of radiation and T cells in renal cell carcinoma. Stated time point: blood 2 weeks post-SBRT. The treatment was: 15 Gy SBRT to primary tumor, nephrectomy 4 weeks later. Generated by immunoSEQ multiplex PCR, the TCRdb table keeps only in-frame clones and is missing some. This table has some 150,000 clones, approximately 86% appearing once. The starting material was blood, obtained from a patient whose treatment included radiotherapy and nephrectomy. The receptors stem from a woman aged 50 to 60 with renal cell carcinoma.

V is TRBV5-6 and J is TRBJ2-7; D ambiguous. The germline CDR1 and CDR2 sequences are SGHDT and YYEEEE. Trimming took off 0 bases at V and 0 bases at J, with 7 bases between the two ends. The CDR3 totals 14 residues. CDR3 sequence reads: CASSLGVNSYEQYF. CDR3 in DNA: TGTGCCAGCAGCTTGGGGGTCAACTCCTACGAGCAGTACTTC.

Worth noting for this clone: The junction departs from the called germline gene at one end, perhaps through a read error. This chain uses TRBV7-7 with TRBJ2-5; no firm D call. Germline V gene sequence: CDR1 SSHAT, CDR2 FNYEAQ (reference sequence). This CDR3 region has 14 residues. The CDR3 spells CASSRNGVKETQYF. DNA of the CDR3: TGTGCTAGCAGCCGTAATGGGGTCAAAGAGACCCAGTACTTC.